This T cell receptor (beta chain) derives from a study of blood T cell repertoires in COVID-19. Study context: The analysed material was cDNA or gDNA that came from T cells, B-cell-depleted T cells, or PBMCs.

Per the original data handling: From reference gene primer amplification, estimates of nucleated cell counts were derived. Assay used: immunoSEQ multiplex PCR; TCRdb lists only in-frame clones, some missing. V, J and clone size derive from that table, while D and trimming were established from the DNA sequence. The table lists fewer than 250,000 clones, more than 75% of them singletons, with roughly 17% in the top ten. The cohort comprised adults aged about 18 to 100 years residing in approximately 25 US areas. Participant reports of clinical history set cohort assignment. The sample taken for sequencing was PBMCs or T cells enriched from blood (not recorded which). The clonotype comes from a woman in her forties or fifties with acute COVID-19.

For the CDR3, the DNA is TGTGCCATCTACGGGCAGGGGGTCTATGGCTACACCTTC. Protein: CAIYGQGVYGYTF. This chain joins TRBV10-3 and TRBJ1-2; 7 bases fit TRBD1. The V and J ends lost 8 bases and 4 bases, in that order; junction bases with no gene match: 7. Germline V gives CDR1 ENHRY, CDR2 SYGVKD. This CDR3 region has 13 residues.